This T cell receptor (beta chain) emerged from a study of T cell responses to AZD1222 COVID-19 vaccine. General study results and limits: Sampling captured repertoires only after the peak T cell response.

TCRdb's table, derived via immunoSEQ multiplex PCR, lists solely in-frame clones and lacks some. The sample lists about 140,000 clones, about 94% occurring once. Points on this clone: Its antigen is not identified.

The CDR3 totals 16 residues. V was shortened by 5 bases and J by 1 base, with 18 bases between the two germline ends. Germline CDR1 and CDR2: LGHNT and FRNRAP. The material sequenced was peripheral blood, taken on day 0 of AZD1222 vaccination. This chain uses TRBV12-5 with TRBJ2-7; tentatively, D is TRBD1 or TRBD2 (7 bases each). The sequence was obtained from an adult in good health. CDR3 loop: CASGLRDSGVSYEQYF. In DNA form, the CDR3 reads TGTGCTAGTGGTCTCCGGGACAGCGGGGTATCCTACGAGCAGTACTTC.